This TCR beta chain came from a study of cytomegalovirus exposure and HLA in healthy donors. Study-wide points: As was reported, the HLA-A and HLA-B alleles of most subjects were accurately predicted from TCR beta sequences. Sequence variants that were highly shared formed a cluster that was likely a sequencing artifact.

Germline CDR1 SGHTA, CDR2 FQGTGA. The CDR3 extends over 14 amino acids. V was pared by 5 bases and J by 6 bases, with 9 bases of the junction left unmatched. This clone was counted a single time. Its specificity is not known. Donors likely had unrecorded immune exposures despite being nominally healthy when sampled. The PCR contained 60 Vbeta and 13 Jbeta primers. Libraries were prepared by immunoSEQ multiplex PCR; TCRdb keeps only in-frame clonotypes and omits some of them. This sample has approximately 110,000 clones, with roughly 80% found just once. V is TRBV7-3 and J is TRBJ1-1; the match to TRBD1 covers 7 bases. The TCR comes from a woman between 40 and 55 years old in good health and CMV-seronegative. Sequences were obtained from PBMCs. The CDR3 region is CASSPSQGSPEAFF. The CDR3 DNA reads as TGTGCCAGCAGCCCCTCACAGGGGTCCCCTGAAGCTTTCTTT. The complete variable domain, with remaining parts taken from reference TRBV7-3 and TRBJ1-1, reads GAGVSQTPSNKVTEKGKYVELRCDPISGHTALYWYRQSLGQGPEFLIYFQGTGAADDSGLPNDRFFAVRPEGSVSTLKIQRTERGDSAVYLCASSPSQGSPEAFFGQGTRLTVV.